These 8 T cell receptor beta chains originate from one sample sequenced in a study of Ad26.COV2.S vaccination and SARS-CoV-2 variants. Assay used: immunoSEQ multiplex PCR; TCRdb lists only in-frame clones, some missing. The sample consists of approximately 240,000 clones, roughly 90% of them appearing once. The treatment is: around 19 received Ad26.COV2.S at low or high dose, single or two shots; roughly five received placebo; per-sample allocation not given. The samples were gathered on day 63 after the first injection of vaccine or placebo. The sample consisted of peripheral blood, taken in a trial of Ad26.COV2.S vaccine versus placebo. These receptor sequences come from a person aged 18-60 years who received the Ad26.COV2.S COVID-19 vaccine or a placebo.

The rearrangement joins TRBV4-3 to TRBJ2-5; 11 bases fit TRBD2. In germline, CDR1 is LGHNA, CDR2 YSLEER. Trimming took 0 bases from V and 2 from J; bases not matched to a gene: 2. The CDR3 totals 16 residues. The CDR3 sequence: CASSQDRLAGQETQYF. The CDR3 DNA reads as TGCGCCAGCAGCCAAGATAGACTAGCGGGACAAGAGACCCAGTACTTC.

The CDR3 loop reads CASSISGAGPQHF. The DNA of the CDR3 is TGTGCCAGTAGTATAAGTGGGGCAGGACCCCAGCATTTT. The chain employs TRBV19 and TRBJ1-5; TRBD1 might be the D (5 bases). V was pared by 2 bases and J by 10 bases, with 12 bases between. Per germline, CDR1 LNHDA and CDR2 SQIVND (reference sequence). The CDR3 loop spans 13 amino acids.

CDR3 nucleotide sequence: TGTGCCAGTAGTGGGAGCTCCCTCGACTATGGCTACACCTTC. This gives the protein CASSGSSLDYGYTF. The chain has TRBV19 and TRBJ1-2; D unclear. Trimming took 5 bases from V and 3 from J, leaving 13 bases between them. Germline CDR1 reads LNHDA; CDR2 reads SQIVND (reference sequence). The CDR3 sequence is 14 residues long. The variable domain in full, completed from reference TRBV19 and TRBJ1-2, reads DGGITQSPKYLFRKEGQNVTLSCEQNLNHDAMYWYRQDPGQGLRLIYYSQIVNDFQKGDIAEGYSVSREKKESFPLTVTSAQKNPTAFYLCASSGSSLDYGYTFGSGTRLTVV.

The CDR3 nucleotides are TGTGCCACCAGCATTCAAGCAGCAACTAATGAAAAACTGTTTTTT. This sequence encodes CATSIQAATNEKLFF. This chain joins TRBV15 and TRBJ1-4; D is unresolved. V was cut by 4 bases and J by 0 bases, with 9 bases left in between. CDR3 length: 15 amino acids. From germline, CDR1 is LNHNV and CDR2 YYDKDF (reference sequence).

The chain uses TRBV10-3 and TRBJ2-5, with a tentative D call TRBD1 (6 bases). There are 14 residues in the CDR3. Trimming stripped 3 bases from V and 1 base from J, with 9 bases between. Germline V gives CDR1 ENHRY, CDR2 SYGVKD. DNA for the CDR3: TGTGCCATCAGTGACACGGACAGCCAAGAGACCCAGTACTTC. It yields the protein CAISDTDSQETQYF.

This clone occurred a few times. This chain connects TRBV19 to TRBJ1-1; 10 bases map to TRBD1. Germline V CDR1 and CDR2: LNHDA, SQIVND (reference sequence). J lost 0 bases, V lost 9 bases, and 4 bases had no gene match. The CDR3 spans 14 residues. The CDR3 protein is CASRDRGMNTEAFF. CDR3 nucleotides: TGTGCCAGCCGGGACAGGGGAATGAACACTGAAGCTTTCTTT.

CDR3: CSASRPPGLSGNTIYF. The DNA of the CDR3 is TGCAGTGCTAGTCGACCTCCAGGCCTCTCTGGAAACACCATATATTTT. The chain carries TRBV20-1 and TRBJ1-3; D call uncertain. The V end was cut by 3 bases, the J end by 0 bases, with 15 bases between. Germline V gene lookup returns CDR1 DFQATT and CDR2 SNEGSKA (reference sequence). The CDR3 has 16 amino acids.

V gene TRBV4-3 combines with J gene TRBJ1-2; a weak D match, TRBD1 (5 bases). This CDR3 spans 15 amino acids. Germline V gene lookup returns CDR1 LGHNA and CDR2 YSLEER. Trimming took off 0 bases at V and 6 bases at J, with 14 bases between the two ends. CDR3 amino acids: CASSQDVTVYNGYTF. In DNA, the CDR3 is TGCGCCAGCAGCCAAGATGTGACAGTTTATAATGGCTACACCTTC.